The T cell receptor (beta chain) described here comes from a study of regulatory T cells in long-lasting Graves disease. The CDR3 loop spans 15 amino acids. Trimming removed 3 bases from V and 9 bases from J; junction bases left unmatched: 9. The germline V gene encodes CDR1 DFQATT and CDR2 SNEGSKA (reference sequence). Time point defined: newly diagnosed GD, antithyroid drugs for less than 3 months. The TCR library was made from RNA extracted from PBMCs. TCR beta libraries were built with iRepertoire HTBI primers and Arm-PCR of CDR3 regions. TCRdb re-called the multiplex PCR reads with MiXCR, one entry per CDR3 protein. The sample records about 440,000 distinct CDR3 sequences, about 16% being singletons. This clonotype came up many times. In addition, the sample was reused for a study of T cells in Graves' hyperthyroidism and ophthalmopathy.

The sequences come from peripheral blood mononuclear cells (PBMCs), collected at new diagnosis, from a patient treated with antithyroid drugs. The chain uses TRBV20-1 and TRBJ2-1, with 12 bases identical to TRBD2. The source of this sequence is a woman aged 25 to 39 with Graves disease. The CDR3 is CSARSVGLAGSEQFF. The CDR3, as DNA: TGCAGTGCTAGGAGTGTTGGACTAGCGGGAAGTGAGCAGTTCTTC.